The 4 T cell receptor beta chains reported below all come from one sample, sequenced in a study of T cell responses to AZD1222 COVID-19 vaccine (dated by TCRdb to the early 2020s). The meaning of the sample's time point label: baseline before first vaccination. Libraries were built with the immunoSEQ multiplex PCR assay. The clones in this table, taken by TCRdb from immuneACCESS, are in-frame only. Not every clone is retained; where verified, under half of the shortfall comes from an unresolved V gene, and the cause of the rest is unknown. This sample holds over 70,000 clones; around 84% were observed only once. Approximately 20% of the sample belongs to the ten largest clones. The sequencing here drew on peripheral blood, taken on day 0 of AZD1222 vaccination. These TCRs come from an adult in good health.

This chain connects TRBV12-3 or TRBV12-4 to TRBJ1-1; D remains unclear. The CDR3 sequence is 12 residues long. Trimming left V 5 bases short and J 4 bases short, with 8 bases between. Here the CDR3 reads CASSPLSTEAFF. In DNA, the CDR3 is TGTGCCAGCAGTCCATTGAGCACTGAAGCTTTCTTT.

V is TRBV6-5 and J is TRBJ2-7; D may be TRBD2 (6 bases). This CDR3 has 15 amino acids. Trimming left V 0 bases short and J 7 bases short, with 16 bases between. The germline gives CDR1 MNHEY, CDR2 SVGAGI. CDR3 DNA sequence: TGTGCCAGCAGTTACTCCGGGACTGCTTATGGAGAGCAGTACTTC. This gives the protein CASSYSGTAYGEQYF.

V is TRBV5-1 and J is TRBJ1-4; 7 bases fit TRBD1. The CDR3 contains 14 residues. V lost 2 bases to trimming and J lost 8 bases; unmatched junction nucleotides: 6. In germline, CDR1 is SGHRS, CDR2 YFSETQ. CDR3 nucleotides: TGCGCCAGCAGCTTTCAGGGGGATGGCGAAAAACTGTTTTTT. It yields the protein CASSFQGDGEKLFF.

A single count supports this clone. The CDR3 nucleotides read TGCAGCGTTGAAGTCAGGGAGCGAGATACGCAGTATTTT. This sequence encodes CSVEVRERDTQYF. This chain joins TRBV29-1 and TRBJ2-3, with D perhaps TRBD1 or TRBD2 (5 bases each). Trimming stripped 1 base from V and 5 bases from J, with 10 bases between. CDR1 and CDR2 from the germline V gene are SQVTM and ANQGSEA. The CDR3 totals 13 residues.